These 18 T cell receptor beta chains originate from one sample sequenced in a study of T cell changes during pregnancy in multiple sclerosis. Sequencing was performed with immunoSEQ multiplex PCR; in TCRdb, only in-frame clones are kept and a portion is missing. The table has approximately 71,000 clones, approximately 94% seen once. Source: peripheral blood, taken in the third trimester of pregnancy. The source is a female donor with multiple sclerosis, enrolled in a pregnancy study.

The gene calls are TRBV5-1 and TRBJ1-5, with 7 bases matching TRBD1. This CDR3 is built from 16 residues. J gave up 2 bases and V 2 bases, and 7 bases lay outside the gene matches. Germline V gives CDR1 SGHRS, CDR2 YFSETQ. The CDR3 DNA is TGCGCCAGCAGCTTATTAGGGGGCGACGGCAATCAGCCCCAGCATTTT. It yields the protein CASSLLGGDGNQPQHF.

This clone was seen only once. The V and J genes are TRBV5-1 and TRBJ1-2; D gene uncertain. Trimming removed 5 bases at V and 0 bases at J, with 8 bases between. The CDR3 is made up of 13 amino acids. In germline, CDR1 is SGHRS, CDR2 YFSETQ. The CDR3: CASSVNANYGYTF. CDR3 sequence (DNA): TGCGCCAGCAGTGTAAATGCTAACTATGGCTACACCTTC.

The V gene is TRBV30, the J gene TRBJ2-6; D may be TRBD2 (5 bases). CDR3 size: 17 residues. Germline assignment: CDR1 GTSNPN and CDR2 SVGIG (reference sequence). Trimming took 1 base from V and 0 from J, leaving 13 bases between them. The CDR3 region has the DNA TGTGCCTGGAGTGGAGTAGCGCGAAGCTCTGGGGCCAACGTCCTGACTTTC. This translates into CAWSGVARSSGANVLTF.

The chain couples TRBV10-3 to TRBJ2-3, with a weak D call TRBD2 (7 bases). This CDR3 is built from 17 residues. V lost 2 bases and J lost 2, with 17 bases in between. The germline gives CDR1 ENHRY, CDR2 SYGVKD. CDR3 region: CAISERIAGDTTDTQYF. The CDR3 DNA is TGTGCCATCAGTGAGCGGATTGCGGGGGACACCACAGATACGCAGTATTTT.

The chain joins TRBV27 to TRBJ1-5; TRBD1 agrees at 7 bases. The J segment lost 6 bases and the V segment lost 6 bases, leaving 11 bases of the junction unmatched. This CDR3 has 15 residues. CDR1 and CDR2 (germline): MNHEY, SMNVEV (reference sequence). The CDR3 spells CASSQTGDRGQPQHF. DNA of the CDR3: TGTGCCAGCAGCCAAACAGGGGATCGTGGTCAGCCCCAGCATTTT.

This rearrangement joins TRBV21-1 to TRBJ2-3; TRBD1 was called by the table and not checked on the DNA. TRBV21-1 is designated a pseudogene. The CDR3 spans 13 residues. The CDR3 nucleotides are TGTGCCAGTTCGACAGGGGAGGACAATACGCAGTATTTT. Amino acids: CASSTGEDNTQYF.

V gene TRBV20-1 combines with J gene TRBJ2-1; possible D gene TRBD2, 5 bases. Per germline, CDR1 DFQATT and CDR2 SNEGSKA (reference sequence). The length of the CDR3 is 11 residues. The V gene lost 3 bases and the J gene lost 13 bases, with 13 bases spanning the gap. CDR3 coding DNA: TGCAGTGCTAGTGGGGAGAACGTCCAGTTCTTC. Its protein product is CSASGENVQFF.

V is TRBV5-1 and J is TRBJ2-3; D might be TRBD2 (6 bases). The V gene lost 5 bases and the J gene lost 0 bases, with 13 bases spanning the gap. The CDR3 covers 15 residues. Germline V gives CDR1 SGHRS, CDR2 YFSETQ. DNA for the CDR3: TGCGCCAGCAGTGTAGGCGGGGAAAGCACAGATACGCAGTATTTT. Its translation is CASSVGGESTDTQYF.

This sequence joins TRBV6-1 and TRBJ2-5; D unclear. The DNA end is more similar to TRBJ2-7, so the J call may be wrong. CDR1 MNHNS and CDR2 SASEGT come from the germline V gene. The length of the CDR3 is 13 residues. The CDR3 DNA reads as TGTGCCAGCAGTGGTCCAATAGCCTACGAGCAGTACTTC. Amino acid sequence: CASSGPIAYEQYF.

This chain joins TRBV7-2 and TRBJ2-1; D possibly corresponds to TRBD2 (5 bases). CDR1 is SGHTA, CDR2 FQGNSA, per germline. The CDR3 length is 14 residues. The V end lost 3 bases, the J end lost 6 bases, and 12 bases lay between the germline ends. The CDR3 loop is CASSFFGLTNEQFF. The DNA of the CDR3 is TGTGCCAGCAGCTTTTTCGGACTCACCAATGAGCAGTTCTTC.

Here the CDR3 DNA reads TGTGCCAGCAGTTTATTAGCGGGAGGGCCGGGGGAGCAGTTCTTC. This codes for CASSLLAGGPGEQFF. The chain has TRBV27 and TRBJ2-1; TRBD2 aligns across 11 bases. The CDR3 runs to 15 residues. Trimming cost V 1 base and J 10 bases; bases outside gene matches: 6. Germline-derived CDR1 and CDR2 are MNHEY and SMNVEV (reference sequence).

This clone has a single count. The chain has TRBV30 and TRBJ2-3, with 9 bases matching TRBD2. Trimming at V came to 6 bases and at J to 1 base, leaving 2 bases not matched to a gene. CDR3 length equals 13 residues. Germline-derived CDR1 and CDR2 are GTSNPN and SVGIG (reference sequence). CDR3 DNA: TGTGCCTGCCGGACTAGCGGCACAGATACGCAGTATTTT. This sequence encodes CACRTSGTDTQYF.

V gene TRBV27 combines with J gene TRBJ2-7, with 12 bases matching TRBD2. CDR1 is MNHEY and CDR2 is SMNVEV in the germline V gene (reference sequence). V lost 2 bases, J lost 2 bases, and 10 bases stayed unmatched. The CDR3 has 18 residues. Here the CDR3 DNA reads TGTGCCAGCAGTTTACGCTACCCGGGACTAGCGGGCGCCTACGAGCAGTACTTC. It is translated as CASSLRYPGLAGAYEQYF.

This chain links TRBV5-4 with TRBJ2-5, with 7 nucleotides matching TRBD2. Germline lookup yields CDR1 SGHNT and CDR2 YYREEE (reference sequence). The CDR3 contains 14 residues. V shed 5 bases and J 5 bases; nucleotides not matched to a gene: 9. As DNA, the CDR3 is TGTGCCAGCAGTTTAGCGGGCGAGGGGGAGACCCAGTACTTC. Its translation is CASSLAGEGETQYF.

This clone was recorded once. The V and J genes are TRBV27 and TRBJ2-3; D gene uncertain. The germline CDR1 and CDR2 sequences are MNHEY and SMNVEV (reference sequence). The CDR3 sequence is 14 residues long. Trimming took 6 bases from V and 0 from J, leaving 10 bases between them. The CDR3 is CASSTTRSTDTQYF. The CDR3 DNA reads as TGTGCCAGCAGCACAACAAGAAGCACAGATACGCAGTATTTT.

The V gene is TRBV19, the J gene TRBJ2-1; D may be TRBD2 (5 bases). Trimming cost V 3 bases and J 8 bases, with 20 bases left between them. The length of the CDR3 is 16 residues. In germline, CDR1 is LNHDA, CDR2 SQIVND (reference sequence). The CDR3 region is CASSIDLEAVVDEQFF. Here the CDR3 DNA reads TGTGCCAGTAGTATCGATTTGGAGGCCGTCGTAGATGAGCAGTTCTTC.

V and J are TRBV9 and TRBJ1-4; 9 nucleotides align to TRBD1. The V gene's germline CDR1 is SGDLS and CDR2 YYNGEE. The trim removed 0 bases at V and 7 bases at J, leaving 7 bases unmatched. The CDR3 runs to 16 residues. Here the CDR3 DNA reads TGTGCCAGCAGCGTAGCCGGGACAGGGAAAGGTGAAAAACTGTTTTTT. It specifies CASSVAGTGKGEKLFF.

The chain has TRBV29-1 and TRBJ2-7; TRBD1 matches 11 bases. This CDR3 has 13 amino acids. Looked up from germline, CDR1 is SQVTM and CDR2 is ANQGSEA. V was pared by 6 bases and J by 6 bases, with 7 bases of the junction left unmatched. The CDR3 spells CSVGGQGAVEQYF. CDR3 in DNA: TGCAGCGTCGGAGGACAGGGGGCGGTCGAGCAGTACTTC.